This T cell receptor (beta chain) derives from a study of shared clonotypes between healthy human individuals. Study information: The people who gave samples were a couple of women and three men aged 18 to 49.

Points on this clone: What it binds is unknown. Other DNA sequences from this sample encode an identical CDR3 as well.

Genomic DNA from unsorted samples was obtained from about 88 million PBMCs (per sample). Clones were read by immunoSEQ multiplex PCR, and TCRdb kept only the in-frame ones, dropping some. The table includes about 510,000 clones, 79% detected once. CDR3 size: 12 residues. Germline V gene data show CDR1 as KGHSH and CDR2 as LQKENI. V dropped 2 bases and J dropped 1 base, with 1 base sitting between them. Whole-study results and caveats: The donor pool, a small one, limited the genetic and exposure-history diversity represented. The authors expected sequencing depth to affect clonotype sharing among donors.

The sample was PBMCs. The chain employs TRBV18 and TRBJ2-3; no clear D gene. The receptor was derived from a woman aged 35 to 49 in good health. Some clones in this sample may be carry-over from other donors' samples. The CDR3 DNA reads TGTGCCAGCTCACCAGGCACAGATACGCAGTATTTT. This sequence encodes CASSPGTDTQYF.